This T cell receptor (beta chain) was observed in a study of shared clonotypes between healthy human individuals (dated by TCRdb to 2018 to 2020). Some background on the complete study: The cohort comprised two women and a few men aged 18 to 49 years. Each donor's leukapheresis produced roughly between roughly 0.85 and 9.5 billion PBMCs. For each donor, CD4 naive and CD4 memory were each run on three plates, CD8 naive on two plates, and CD8 memory on one plate. The study deeply sequenced blood TCR repertoires of about 5 healthy adults to estimate repertoire size and the extent of clonotype sharing between individuals. To increase sequencing depth and limit assay-specific biases, different laboratories used diverse techniques to prepare libraries and sequence TCR repertoires.

Using the deep immunoSEQ assay, TCR CDR3 regions were amplified from genomic DNA by multiplex PCR. Extracted genomic DNA from each cell subset was spread evenly across all wells of several immunoSEQ 96-well plates, with each plate serving as a replicate. Each replicate PCR for sorted subsets received 150 to 250 ng genomic DNA, equal to roughly 30,000 T cell genomes. Purified libraries were quantified with a Qubit 3.0 fluorometer, sized on a Bioanalyzer 2100, and re-quantified with the KAPA Library Quantification kit. Every immunoSEQ 96-well plate was sequenced on a dedicated single-read 150-cycle Illumina NextSeq 550 flow cell. Per the original workflow: Because the immunoSEQ output held only junctional sequences and lacked quality scores, the filtering could not match the filtering applied to full-length reads. To assign V/J genes and CDR3, sequences were annotated using PyIR, a Python wrapper for IgBLAST v1.9, with IMGT germline references. Reads with weak V/J assignments (E-value above 1e-6), missing CDR3, stop codons, out-of-frame junctions, or ambiguous translated residues were removed. A V3J clonotype was defined by an identical inferred V gene, J gene, and CDR3 amino acid sequence. The percentage overlap between two repertoires was calculated by dividing the number of shared unique clonotypes by the size of the smaller repertoire. RTK rarefaction, the Chao1 estimator, and Recon v2.1 estimates of unobserved clonotypes were used to assess repertoire richness. OLGA was used to compute generation probabilities for all TCRbeta clonotypes that the gDNA method yielded from a handful of donors. Drawn from immuneACCESS, this table holds only the in-frame rearrangements with V and J called that TCRdb kept. Clones are partly lost; checked studies trace under half to an unresolved V gene and leave the rest unexplained. V and J calls and clone size are given by that table; D and trimming were obtained from the DNA. This sample gives about 2.1 million clones in total; 80% to 95% of them show up just once. The top ten clonotypes cover about 1.7% of the sample.

For the CD8 naive samples, CD45RO-negative cells were positively selected for CCR7, yielding a CD45RA+CCR7+ population from which TemRA cells were excluded. Donors were healthy HIV-negative adults with no recently reported acute infections or vaccinations. Only Caucasian adults living in Nashville, Tennessee, USA were represented among the donors. After blood collection by leukapheresis, PBMCs were isolated using Ficoll-Histopaque density gradient centrifugation and then cryopreserved in the vapor phase of liquid nitrogen. Analytical flow cytometry was used to check the purity and quantity of every magnetically sorted T cell population. Each sorted fraction had its genomic DNA isolated and then quantified by UV absorbance on a Nanodrop 2000c. Of note for this clone: What this receptor recognizes is not known. Base qualities are not provided; no much larger clone lies one nucleotide away.

Relative to germline, V is 3 bases shorter and J is 2 bases shorter, with 12 bases between their ends. Based on the germline V gene, the CDR1 and CDR2 sequences are SNHLY and FYNNEI. Including the terminal cysteine and phenylalanine, the CDR3 comprises 15 residues. Just the 45-base CDR3 DNA is kept, in frame starting at base 1. What the research found in general, with its limitations: Sharing across a few donors was observed for around 5% of naive CD4, over 3% of naive CD8, 2% to 2.5% of memory CD4, and around 0.4% of memory CD8 clonotypes. Rarefaction of sorted-subset datasets indicated incomplete sequencing despite the large sequencing depth. Pairwise subsampling indicated that sequencing depth was expected to affect the degree of clonotype sharing among donors. Higher generation probabilities were observed for clonotypes shared by all four sorted-subset donors than for non-shared clonotypes. Sampling was limited to blood, and TCR repertoires in tissue likely differ from TCR repertoires in blood. The genetic and exposure-history diversity represented was limited by the small number of donors. Larger estimated clonotype richness was generally found for naive subsets than for memory subsets.

This clonotype originated in a young man in good health. Some clones in this sample may be carry-over from other donors' samples. Sequenced material: naive CD8+ T cells from PBMCs. The meaning of the sample's cell subset or site label: CD45RA+CCR7+. The sequence joins TRBV2 to TRBJ2-3, and TRBD2 may be the D gene, going by 5 matching bases. CDR3 reads: CASSESSGHTDTQYF. The DNA is as follows: TGTGCCAGCAGTGAGTCAAGCGGTCACACAGATACGCAGTATTTT.